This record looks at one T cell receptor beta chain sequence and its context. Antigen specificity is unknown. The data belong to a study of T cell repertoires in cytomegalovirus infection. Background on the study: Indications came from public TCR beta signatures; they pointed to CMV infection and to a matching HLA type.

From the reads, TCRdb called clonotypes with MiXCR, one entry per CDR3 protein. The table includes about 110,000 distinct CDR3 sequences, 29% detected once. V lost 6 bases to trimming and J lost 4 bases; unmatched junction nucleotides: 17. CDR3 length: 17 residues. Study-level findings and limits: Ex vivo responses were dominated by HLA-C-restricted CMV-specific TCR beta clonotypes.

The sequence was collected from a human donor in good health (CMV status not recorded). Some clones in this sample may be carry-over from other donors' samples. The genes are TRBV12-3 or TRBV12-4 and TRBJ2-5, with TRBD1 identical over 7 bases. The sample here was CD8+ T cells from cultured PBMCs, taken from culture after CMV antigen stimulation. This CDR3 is CASSRLRQGPLGETQYF. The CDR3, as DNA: TGTGCCAGCAGCCGCCTCAGACAGGGACCGCTTGGAGAGACCCAGTACTTC.